This T cell receptor beta chain was sequenced during a study of tissue T cells after allogeneic stem cell transplantation. Findings and caveats of the study: The patient cohort was small and clinically heterogeneous, with limited sampling depth.

V gave up 3 bases and J gave up 3 bases, with 15 bases separating them. Germline-derived CDR1 and CDR2 are NSHNY and SYGAGN. CDR3 length: 15 residues. As regards this clone: No antigen is known for it. Gene names and germline match the mouse. The read terminates 1 residue before the CDR3 end, so the remaining end is supplied by the germline J gene.

Sequencing used immunoSEQ multiplex PCR; TCRdb keeps in-frame clones, though not all of them. The sample records tens of thousands of clones, around 70% being singletons. The sequencing sample was made of sorted cells pooled from one or two spleens. The source is a pool of C57BL/6 mice in good health. V gene TRBV13-1 combines with J gene TRBJ1-1; D possibly corresponds to TRBD1 (6 bases). The covered CDR3 bases are TGTGCCAGCAGTGGCAGGGGAGGGGGGGACACAGAAGTCTTC. Protein product: CASSGRGGGDTEVF. The CDR3 in its entirety is CASSGRGGGDTEVFF.